Following are 17 T cell receptor beta chains from one sample sequenced in a study of PD-L1 blockade in urothelial cancer. Time point given: peripheral blood 6 weeks after treatment start. Clones were sequenced by immunoSEQ multiplex PCR, and TCRdb holds only the in-frame ones, with some missing. The sample records roughly 120,000 clones, around 89% being singletons. The input for sequencing was PBMCs, taken around atezolizumab (anti-PD-L1) treatment. Receptors originate from a man aged 60 to 75 with urothelial cancer.

The chain joins TRBV5-4 to TRBJ1-1; TRBD1 aligns across 7 bases. The CDR3 covers 13 residues. The germline gives CDR1 SGHNT, CDR2 YYREEE (reference sequence). V lost 10 bases to trimming and J lost 1 base; unmatched junction nucleotides: 7. The chain's CDR3 is CASRQGSNTEAFF. The DNA of the CDR3 is TGTGCCTCCCGACAGGGATCGAACACTGAAGCTTTCTTT.

The chain joins TRBV9 to TRBJ2-3, with 13 bases that match TRBD2. J lost 2 bases, V lost 3 bases, and 3 bases had no gene match. Germline values: CDR1 SGDLS, CDR2 YYNGEE. The CDR3 runs to 16 residues. CDR3 sequence: CASSAGTSGATDTQYF. The DNA of the CDR3 is TGTGCCAGCAGCGCTGGGACTAGCGGGGCCACAGATACGCAGTATTTT.

The V and J genes are TRBV5-6 and TRBJ2-7; tentatively, D is TRBD1 (6 bases). CDR3 size: 13 residues. CDR1 and CDR2 from the germline V gene are SGHDT and YYEEEE. Trimming pared 4 bases from V and 7 bases from J, leaving 15 bases between. The CDR3 coding sequence is TGTGCCAGCAGCCCGGACAGCCGTTTGGAGCAGTACTTC. The encoded protein is CASSPDSRLEQYF.

V gene TRBV6-6 combines with J gene TRBJ2-2; a weak D match, TRBD1 (6 bases). CDR1 is MNHNY, CDR2 SVGAGI, per germline (reference sequence). The CDR3 spans 12 residues. The V gene lost 5 bases and the J gene lost 6 bases, with 7 bases spanning the gap. As DNA, the CDR3 is TGTGCCAGCAGTGCAGGGGCCGGGGAGCTGTTTTTT. Translation: CASSAGAGELFF.

This CDR3 is CASSLSRLAGADTQYF. CDR3 coding DNA: TGTGCCAGCAGTTTATCGAGGCTAGCGGGGGCAGATACGCAGTATTTT. The gene calls are TRBV27 and TRBJ2-3; TRBD2 agrees at 10 bases. The J segment lost 4 bases and the V segment lost 0 bases, leaving 4 bases of the junction unmatched. The CDR3 is 16 amino acids. The germline gives CDR1 MNHEY, CDR2 SMNVEV (reference sequence).

The chain combines TRBV7-8 with TRBJ2-3, with 8 bases aligning to TRBD2. Germline CDR1 and CDR2: SGHVS and FQNEAQ. Losses at the gene ends were 7 bases for V and 4 bases for J; bases not matched to a gene: 7. This CDR3 is built from 14 residues. CDR3 amino acids: CASTSGGAADTQYF. The CDR3 DNA is TGTGCCAGCACCTCGGGGGGGGCAGCAGATACGCAGTATTTT.

The sample holds one count of this clone. This rearrangement joins TRBV7-6 to TRBJ2-3, with TRBD1 identical over 8 bases. Losses at the gene ends were 4 bases for V and 3 bases for J; bases not matched to a gene: 6. This CDR3 region has 15 residues. Germline V gene sequence: CDR1 SGHVS, CDR2 FNYEAQ. In DNA form, the CDR3 reads TGTGCCAGCAGCTCGACAGGGGTGTGGACAGATACGCAGTATTTT. Its translation is CASSSTGVWTDTQYF.

The CDR3 sequence is CASRPPGTANEKLFF. The CDR3 bases are TGTGCCAGCAGACCCCCCGGGACAGCAAATGAAAAACTGTTTTTT. The V call is TRBV28, the J call TRBJ1-4; 7 bases map to TRBD1. Germline CDR1 MDHEN, CDR2 SYDVKM. V was pared by 6 bases and J by 5 bases, with 9 bases of the junction left unmatched. There are 15 residues in the CDR3.

The chain couples TRBV10-3 to TRBJ2-1; the D is unclear. Trimming cost V 4 bases and J 4 bases, with 2 bases left between them. CDR1 is ENHRY and CDR2 is SYGVKD in the germline V gene. The CDR3 runs to 11 residues. CDR3 bases: TGTGCCATCAGTGCGTACAATGAGCAGTTCTTC. Its protein is CAISAYNEQFF.

The chain employs TRBV19 and TRBJ2-3; 9 nucleotides match TRBD2. This CDR3 contains 18 residues. V shed 7 bases and J 3 bases; nucleotides not matched to a gene: 17. Germline-derived CDR1 and CDR2 are LNHDA and SQIVND (reference sequence). CDR3 in DNA: TGTGCCAGTAACGGCAGGGAAGGAGCGGGGGGACCGACAGATACGCAGTATTTT. This gives the protein CASNGREGAGGPTDTQYF.

The rearrangement joins TRBV27 to TRBJ2-7; TRBD1 agrees at 9 bases. Germline values: CDR1 MNHEY, CDR2 SMNVEV (reference sequence). The CDR3 runs to 17 residues. The V segment lost 2 bases and the J segment 1 base; nucleotides outside the gene matches: 9. The CDR3: CASSLTGGFGRSYEQYF. CDR3 in DNA: TGTGCCAGCAGTTTAACAGGGGGCTTTGGTAGGTCCTACGAGCAGTACTTC.

The chain has TRBV30 and TRBJ1-2; tentatively, D is TRBD1 (5 bases). CDR1 and CDR2 (germline): GTSNPN, SVGIG (reference sequence). V was cut by 5 bases and J by 7 bases, with 8 bases left in between. The CDR3 sequence is 10 residues long. In DNA form, the CDR3 reads TGTGCCTGGGACAGTCCTGGCTACACCTTC. It encodes CAWDSPGYTF.

The chain recombines TRBV2 with TRBJ2-1; the match to TRBD2 covers 7 bases. Germline values: CDR1 SNHLY, CDR2 FYNNEI. This CDR3 has 13 residues. The trim removed 11 bases at V and 13 bases at J, leaving 17 bases unmatched. The DNA of the CDR3 is TGTGCCCCTGGGAGGGTCGGCCCACAGGATCAGTTCTTC. Amino acid sequence: CAPGRVGPQDQFF. Drawing the rest from reference TRBV2 and TRBJ2-1, the complete variable domain is EPEVTQTPSHQVTQMGQEVILRCVPISNHLYFYWYRQILGQKVEFLVSFYNNEISEKSEIFDDQFSVERPDGSNFTLKIRSTKLEDSAMYFCAPGRVGPQDQFFGPGTRLTVL.

The chain employs TRBV28 and TRBJ2-5, with D possibly matching TRBD2 (7 bases). V lost 4 bases and J 5 bases, leaving 26 bases between the germline ends. CDR3 length equals 18 residues. The germline V gene encodes CDR1 MDHEN and CDR2 SYDVKM. CDR3 sequence (DNA): TGTGCCAGCAGTTCGCCTCGGGGGGCTAGGCCTAGTATTGAGACCCAGTACTTC. Protein sequence: CASSSPRGARPSIETQYF.

J is TRBJ1-1 and V is TRBV19, with D maybe TRBD1 (5 bases). Germline loops: CDR1 LNHDA, CDR2 SQIVND (reference sequence). This CDR3 has 14 amino acids. V lost 7 bases, J lost 3 bases, and 15 bases lay in between. The CDR3 DNA is TGTGCCAGTACCGGACGTCCGGGGGACACTGAAGCTTTCTTT. Translated, it gives CASTGRPGDTEAFF.

Remarks on this clone: This same CDR3 is encoded by further DNA sequences in the sample. The chain couples TRBV28 to TRBJ1-5, with TRBD1 as a possible D gene (6 bases). V lost 2 bases and J lost 7, with 12 bases in between. This CDR3 spans 14 amino acids. Germline V gene data show CDR1 as MDHEN and CDR2 as SYDVKM. CDR3 protein: CASSLPQGRQPQHF. The CDR3 DNA follows: TGTGCCAGCAGTTTACCACAGGGACGGCAGCCCCAGCATTTT.

The chain employs TRBV6-1 and TRBJ1-2; 7 bases line up with TRBD1. The CDR3 is 15 amino acids. The V segment lost 7 bases and the J segment 4 bases; nucleotides outside the gene matches: 12. Per germline, CDR1 MNHNS and CDR2 SASEGT. The CDR3 here is CASNPSSTGIYGYTF. In DNA, the CDR3 is TGTGCCAGCAACCCCTCTTCGACAGGGATCTATGGCTACACCTTC.